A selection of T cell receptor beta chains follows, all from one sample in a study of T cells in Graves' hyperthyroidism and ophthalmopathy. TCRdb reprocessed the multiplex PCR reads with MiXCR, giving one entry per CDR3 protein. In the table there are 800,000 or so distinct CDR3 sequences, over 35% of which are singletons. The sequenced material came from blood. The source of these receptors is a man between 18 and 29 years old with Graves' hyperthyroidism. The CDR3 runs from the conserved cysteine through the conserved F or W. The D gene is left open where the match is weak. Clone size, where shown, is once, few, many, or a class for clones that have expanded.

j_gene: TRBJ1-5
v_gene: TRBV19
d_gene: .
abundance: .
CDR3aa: CASIRRMQGNQPQHF
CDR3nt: TGTGCCAGTATCCGAAGGATGCAGGGGAATCAGCCCCAGCATTTT

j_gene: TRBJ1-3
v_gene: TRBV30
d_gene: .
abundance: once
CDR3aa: CAWSSDSSGNTIYF
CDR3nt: TGTGCCTGGAGCTCGGACAGCTCTGGAAACACCATATATTTT

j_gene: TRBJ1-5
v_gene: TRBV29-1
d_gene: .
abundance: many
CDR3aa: CSVEVTGQNQPQHF
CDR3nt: TGCAGCGTTGAGGTGACGGGCCAGAATCAGCCCCAGCATTTT

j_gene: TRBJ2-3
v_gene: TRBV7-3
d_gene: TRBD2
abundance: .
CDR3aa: CASSSGGGTDTQYF
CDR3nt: TGTGCCAGCAGCTCGGGGGGGGGCACAGATACGCAGTATTTT

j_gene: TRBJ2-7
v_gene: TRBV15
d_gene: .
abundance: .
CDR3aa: CAASSLGEDYEQYF
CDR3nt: TGTGCCGCCAGCAGCTTGGGGGAGGACTACGAGCAGTACTTC

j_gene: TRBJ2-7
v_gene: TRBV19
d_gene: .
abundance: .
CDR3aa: CASSIAHSSYEQYF
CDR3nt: TGTGCCAGTAGTATAGCCCACAGCTCCTACGAGCAGTACTTC

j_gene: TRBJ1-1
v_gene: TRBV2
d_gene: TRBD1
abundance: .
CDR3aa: CASKRQGNKAEAFF
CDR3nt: TGTGCCAGCAAACGACAGGGTAATAAGGCTGAAGCTTTCTTT

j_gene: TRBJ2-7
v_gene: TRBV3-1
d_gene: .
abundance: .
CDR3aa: CASSYGGGYEQYF
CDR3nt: TGTGCCAGCTCGTACGGGGGCGGTTACGAGCAGTACTTC

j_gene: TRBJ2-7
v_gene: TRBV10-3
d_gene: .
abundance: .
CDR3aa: CAWSGRSYEQYF
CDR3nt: TGTGCCTGGAGTGGGAGGTCCTACGAGCAGTACTTC

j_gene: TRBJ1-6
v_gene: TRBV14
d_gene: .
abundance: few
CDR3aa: CASSQDPYSYNSPLHF
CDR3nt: TGTGCCAGCAGCCAAGATCCTTACTCCTATAATTCACCCCTCCACTTT

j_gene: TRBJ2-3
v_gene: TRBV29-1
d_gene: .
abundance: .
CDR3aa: CSVGGTSGTQYF
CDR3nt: TGCAGCGTTGGGGGAACTTCGGGTACGCAGTATTTT

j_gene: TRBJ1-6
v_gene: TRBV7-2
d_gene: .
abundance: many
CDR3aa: CASSNRPEGRLHF
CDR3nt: TGTGCCAGCAGCAACCGACCGGAAGGGCGCCTCCACTTT

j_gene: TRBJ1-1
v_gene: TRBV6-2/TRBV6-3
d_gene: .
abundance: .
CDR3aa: CASTLDEGGTEAFF
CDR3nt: TGTGCCAGCACCCTGGACGAGGGTGGCACTGAAGCTTTCTTT

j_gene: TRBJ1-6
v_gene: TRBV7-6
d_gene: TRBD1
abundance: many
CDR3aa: CASSLGQDGSPLHF
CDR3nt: TGTGCCAGCAGCCTGGGACAGGACGGTTCACCCCTCCACTTT

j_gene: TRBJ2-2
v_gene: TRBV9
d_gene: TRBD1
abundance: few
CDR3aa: CASSIPGQGVNTGELFF
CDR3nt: TGTGCCAGCAGCATTCCGGGACAGGGGGTGAACACCGGGGAGCTGTTTTTT

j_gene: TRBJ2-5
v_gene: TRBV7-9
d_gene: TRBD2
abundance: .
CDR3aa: CASISFSVVSGGDEETQYF
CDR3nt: TGTGCCAGCATAAGCTTCTCTGTGGTGTCGGGAGGGGATGAAGAGACCCAGTACTTC

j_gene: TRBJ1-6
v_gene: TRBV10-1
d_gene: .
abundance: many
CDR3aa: CASRSQGWCNSPLHF
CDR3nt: TGCGCCAGCCGAAGTCAGGGGTGGTGTAATTCACCCCTCCACTTT

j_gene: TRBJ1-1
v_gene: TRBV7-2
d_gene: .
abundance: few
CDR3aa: CASSPDVFRETEAFF
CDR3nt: TGTGCCAGCAGCCCAGACGTTTTCAGGGAAACTGAAGCTTTCTTT

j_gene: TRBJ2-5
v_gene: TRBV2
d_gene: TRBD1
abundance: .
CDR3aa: CASIPLDRVFETQYF
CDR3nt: TGTGCCAGCATTCCCCTCGACAGGGTCTTCGAGACCCAGTACTTC

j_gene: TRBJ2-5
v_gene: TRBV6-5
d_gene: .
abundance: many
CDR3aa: CASSIQGTQYF
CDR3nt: TGTGCCAGCAGTATCCAGGGGACCCAGTACTTC

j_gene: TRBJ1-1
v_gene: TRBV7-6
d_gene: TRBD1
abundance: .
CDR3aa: CASSPDRGSEAFF
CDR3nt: TGTGCCAGCAGCCCGGACAGGGGATCTGAAGCTTTCTTT

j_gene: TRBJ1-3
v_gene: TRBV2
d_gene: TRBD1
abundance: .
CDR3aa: CASAQGDGNTIYF
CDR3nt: TGTGCCAGCGCCCAGGGGGATGGAAACACCATATATTTT

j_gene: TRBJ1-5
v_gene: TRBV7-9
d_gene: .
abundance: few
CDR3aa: CASSRDRQPQHF
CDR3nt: TGTGCCAGCAGCCGAGACAGACAGCCCCAGCATTTT

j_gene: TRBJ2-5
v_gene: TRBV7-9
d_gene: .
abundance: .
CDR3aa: CASSQDRVPETQYF
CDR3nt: TGCGCCAGCAGCCAAGATCGGGTTCCCGAGACCCAGTACTTC

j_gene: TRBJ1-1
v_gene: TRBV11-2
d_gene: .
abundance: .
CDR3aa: CASSWRVSEAFF
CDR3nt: TGTGCCAGCAGCTGGAGGGTTTCCGAAGCTTTCTTT

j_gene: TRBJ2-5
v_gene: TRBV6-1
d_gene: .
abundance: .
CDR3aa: CASSEAGGGTWETQYF
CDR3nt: TGTGCCAGCAGTGAAGCTGGGGGGGGCACTTGGGAGACCCAGTACTTC